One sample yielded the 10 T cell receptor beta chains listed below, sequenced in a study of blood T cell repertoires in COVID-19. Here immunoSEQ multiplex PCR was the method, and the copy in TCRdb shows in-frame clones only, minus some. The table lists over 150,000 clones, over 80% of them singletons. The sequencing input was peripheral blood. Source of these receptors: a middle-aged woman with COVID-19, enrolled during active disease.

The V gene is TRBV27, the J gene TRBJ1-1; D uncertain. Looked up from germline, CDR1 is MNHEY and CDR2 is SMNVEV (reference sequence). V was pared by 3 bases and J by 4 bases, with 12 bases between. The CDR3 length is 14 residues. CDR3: CASSLGAGITEAFF. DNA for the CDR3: TGTGCCAGCAGTTTGGGCGCGGGTATCACTGAAGCTTTCTTT.

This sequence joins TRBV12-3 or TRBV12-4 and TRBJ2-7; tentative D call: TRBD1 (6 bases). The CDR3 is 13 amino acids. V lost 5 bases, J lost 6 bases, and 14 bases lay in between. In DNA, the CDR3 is TGTGCCAGCAGTCCCAGGGGCCTCGGCGAGCAGTACTTC. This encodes CASSPRGLGEQYF.

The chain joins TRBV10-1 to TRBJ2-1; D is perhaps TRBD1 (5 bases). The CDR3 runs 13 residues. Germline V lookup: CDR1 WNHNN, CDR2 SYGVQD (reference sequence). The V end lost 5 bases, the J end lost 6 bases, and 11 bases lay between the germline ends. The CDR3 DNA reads TGCGCCAGCAGTCGGTCAGGGCCCAATGAGCAGTTCTTC. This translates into CASSRSGPNEQFF.

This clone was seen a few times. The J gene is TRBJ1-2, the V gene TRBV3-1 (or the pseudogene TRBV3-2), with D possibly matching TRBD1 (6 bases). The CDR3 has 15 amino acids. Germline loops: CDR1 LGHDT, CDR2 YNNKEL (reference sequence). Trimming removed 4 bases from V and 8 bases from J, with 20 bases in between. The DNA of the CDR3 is TGTGCCAGCAGCCTCATGGATGGGGGGGGCGGCGGCTACACCTTC. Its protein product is CASSLMDGGGGGYTF.

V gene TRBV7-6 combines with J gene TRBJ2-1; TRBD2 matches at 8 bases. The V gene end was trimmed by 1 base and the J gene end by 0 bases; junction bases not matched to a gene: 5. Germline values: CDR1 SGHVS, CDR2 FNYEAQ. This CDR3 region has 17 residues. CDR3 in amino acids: CASSLEQRESSYNEQFF. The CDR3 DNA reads TGTGCCAGCAGCTTAGAACAGCGGGAGAGCTCCTACAATGAGCAGTTCTTC.

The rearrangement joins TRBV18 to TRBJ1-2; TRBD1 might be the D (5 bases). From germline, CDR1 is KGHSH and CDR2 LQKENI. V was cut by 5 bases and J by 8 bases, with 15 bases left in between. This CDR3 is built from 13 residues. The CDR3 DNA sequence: TGTGCCAGCTCATCGGGGGGAATGGAAGGCTACACCTTC. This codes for CASSSGGMEGYTF.

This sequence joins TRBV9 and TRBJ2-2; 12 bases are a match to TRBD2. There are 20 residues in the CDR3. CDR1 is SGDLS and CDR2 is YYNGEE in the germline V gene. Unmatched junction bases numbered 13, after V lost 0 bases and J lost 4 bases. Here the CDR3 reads CASSVGLAGGATLSTGELFF. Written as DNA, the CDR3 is TGTGCCAGCAGCGTAGGTCTAGCGGGAGGGGCCACCTTATCCACCGGGGAGCTGTTTTTT.

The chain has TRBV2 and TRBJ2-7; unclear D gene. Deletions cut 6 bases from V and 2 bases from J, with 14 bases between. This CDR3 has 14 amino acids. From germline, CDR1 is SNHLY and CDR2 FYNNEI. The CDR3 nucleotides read TGTGCCAGCAGGCCCAAGACTCAAGCCTACGAGCAGTACTTC. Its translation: CASRPKTQAYEQYF.

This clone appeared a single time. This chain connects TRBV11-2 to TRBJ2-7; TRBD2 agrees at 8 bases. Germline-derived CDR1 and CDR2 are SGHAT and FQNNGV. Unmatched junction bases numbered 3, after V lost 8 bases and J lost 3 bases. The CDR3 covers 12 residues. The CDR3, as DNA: TGTGCCAGCCGAGGGACTAGCTACGAGCAGTACTTC. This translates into CASRGTSYEQYF. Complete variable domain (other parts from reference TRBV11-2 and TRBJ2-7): EAGVAQSPRYKIIEKRQSVAFWCNPISGHATLYWYQQILGQGPKLLIQFQNNGVVDDSQLPKDRFSAERLKGVDSTLKIQPAKLEDSAVYLCASRGTSYEQYFGPGTRLTVT.

The CDR3 nucleotides read TGCGCCAGCAGCTTGGCCCAGGGTAAAGGAAAACTGTTTTTT. This sequence encodes CASSLAQGKGKLFF. The chain combines TRBV5-1 with TRBJ1-4, with a possible D match to TRBD1 (5 bases). This CDR3 contains 14 residues. Germline CDR1 and CDR2: SGHRS and YFSETQ. Trimming left V 0 bases short and J 10 bases short, with 13 bases between.